Each of the 5 T cell receptor beta chains below was sequenced from the same sample in a study of regulatory T cells in long-lasting Graves disease. The time point: newly diagnosed GD, antithyroid drugs for less than 3 months. Construction of the TCR library relied on RNA isolated from PBMCs. In building TCR beta libraries, iRepertoire HTBI primers were used together with Arm-PCR of CDR3 regions. TCRdb ran MiXCR on the multiplex PCR reads and lists one entry per CDR3 protein. The table includes around 250,000 distinct CDR3 sequences, around 19% detected once. The same data also went into a second study, on T cells in Graves' hyperthyroidism and ophthalmopathy.

The sequences come from peripheral blood mononuclear cells (PBMCs), collected at new diagnosis, from a patient treated with antithyroid drugs. The source of these receptors is a woman in her twenties or thirties with Graves disease.

This chain links TRBV6-4 with TRBJ2-1; 10 bases align to TRBD2. V trimming: 3 bases; J trimming: 4 bases; junction bases outside the gene matches: 3. The germline V gene has CDR1 MRHNA and CDR2 SNTAGT. The CDR3 sequence is 15 residues long. DNA of the CDR3: TGTGCCAGCAGTGAAACTAGCGGGGTTTACAATGAGCAGTTCTTC. The encoded protein is CASSETSGVYNEQFF.

As concerns this clonotype: A much larger clone lies one base from this, so it may be a read error. The chain uses TRBV11-2 and TRBJ2-1; D gene unclear. The germline V gene has CDR1 SGHAT and CDR2 FQNNGV. The CDR3 is 13 residues long. The CDR3 protein is CTSSSPRWNEQFF. CDR3 DNA: TGTACCAGCAGCTCCCCCCGATGGAATGAGCAGTTCTTC.

This clonotype was counted between two and nine times. This chain uses TRBV19 with TRBJ1-2, with D maybe TRBD1 (5 bases). The CDR3 runs to 14 residues. Trimming shortened V by 5 bases and J by 6 bases, and 16 bases separated the two germline ends. Germline CDR1 LNHDA, CDR2 SQIVND (reference sequence). CDR3 amino acids: CASSPAWGTNGYTF. The CDR3 DNA follows: TGTGCCAGTAGTCCCGCTTGGGGCACTAATGGCTACACCTTC.

This clonotype was seen ten or more times. The chain has TRBV5-1 and TRBJ1-6, with 9 bases identical to TRBD1. Germline-derived CDR1 and CDR2 are SGHRS and YFSETQ. J lost 7 bases, V lost 4 bases, and 9 bases had no gene match. CDR3 length equals 16 residues. The CDR3 DNA sequence: TGCGCCAGCAGCCAAGGAGACGGGACAGGGAATTCACCCCTCCACTTT. Translation gives CASSQGDGTGNSPLHF.

The V and J genes are TRBV9 and TRBJ2-1; D is possibly TRBD1 or TRBD2 (5 bases each). The CDR3 consists of 13 residues. The germline gives CDR1 SGDLS, CDR2 YYNGEE. With 3 bases removed from V and 4 bases from J, the gap between germline ends came to 8 bases. This chain's CDR3 is CASSGDVYNEQFF. CDR3 DNA sequence: TGTGCCAGCAGCGGGGACGTGTACAATGAGCAGTTCTTC.